The TCR delta chain described here comes from a study of gamma delta lymphoproliferative disorders and STAT genes. The receptor sequences were amplified from genomic DNA of peripheral blood mononuclear cells. The V end lost 4 bases, the J end lost 3 bases, and 37 bases lay between the germline ends. The CDR3 contains 22 residues. Germline-derived CDR1 and CDR2 are TSESDYY and QEAYKQQN. This clone was detected only a few times. TCRdb used CATT to re-call clones from the multiplex PCR reads. The table includes 3,100 or so delta-chain clones, approximately 1% detected once. The chain links TRAV38-2/DV8 to TRDJ1, with D maybe TRDD3 (6 bases). This clonotype originated in a human donor in good health. Sequenced material: blood. CDR3 sequence reads: CAYRQFFHPRVRRIPHPDKLIF. In DNA form, the CDR3 reads TGTGCTTATAGGCAGTTTTTCCATCCTCGGGTGAGGAGGATACCACACCCCGATAAACTCATCTTT.